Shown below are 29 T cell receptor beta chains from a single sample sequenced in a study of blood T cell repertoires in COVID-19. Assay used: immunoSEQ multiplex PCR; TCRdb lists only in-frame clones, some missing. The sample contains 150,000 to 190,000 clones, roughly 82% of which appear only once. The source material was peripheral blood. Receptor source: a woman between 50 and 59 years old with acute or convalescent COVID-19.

CDR3 amino acids: CASSLGGTGTYEQYF. CDR3 nucleotides: TGCGCCAGCAGCTTGGGTGGGACAGGGACCTACGAGCAGTACTTC. The rearrangement links TRBV5-1 to TRBJ2-7, with 9 bases aligning to TRBD1. The trim removed 0 bases at V and 2 bases at J, leaving 3 bases unmatched. Germline CDR1 is SGHRS and CDR2 is YFSETQ. The CDR3 length is 15 residues.

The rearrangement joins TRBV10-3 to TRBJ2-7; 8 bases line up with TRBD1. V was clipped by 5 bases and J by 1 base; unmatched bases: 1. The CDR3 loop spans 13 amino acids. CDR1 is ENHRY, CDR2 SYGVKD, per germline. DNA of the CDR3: TGTGCCATCAGTAGACAGGGGTCCTACGAGCAGTACTTC. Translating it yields CAISRQGSYEQYF.

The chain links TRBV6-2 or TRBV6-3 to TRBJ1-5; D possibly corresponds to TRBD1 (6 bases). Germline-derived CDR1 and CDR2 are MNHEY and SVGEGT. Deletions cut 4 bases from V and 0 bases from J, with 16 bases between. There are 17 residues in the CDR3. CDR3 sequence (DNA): TGTGCCAGCAGTTCCCCCGCACACAGGGTTAGCAATCAGCCCCAGCATTTT. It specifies CASSSPAHRVSNQPQHF.

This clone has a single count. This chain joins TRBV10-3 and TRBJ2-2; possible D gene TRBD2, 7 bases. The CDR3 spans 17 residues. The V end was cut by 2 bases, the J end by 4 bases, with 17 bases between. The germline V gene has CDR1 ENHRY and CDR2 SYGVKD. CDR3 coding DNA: TGTGCCATCAGTGAGACCTCGGGGGGCGCGGGCACCGGGGAGCTGTTTTTT. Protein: CAISETSGGAGTGELFF.

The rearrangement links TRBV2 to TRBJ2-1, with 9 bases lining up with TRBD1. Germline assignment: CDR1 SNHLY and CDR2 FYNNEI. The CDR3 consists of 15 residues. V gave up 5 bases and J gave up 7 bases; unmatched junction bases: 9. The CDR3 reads CASSTTGGVSNEQFF. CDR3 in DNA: TGTGCCAGCAGTACTACAGGGGGCGTTTCAAATGAGCAGTTCTTC. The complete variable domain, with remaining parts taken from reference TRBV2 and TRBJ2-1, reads EPEVTQTPSHQVTQMGQEVILRCVPISNHLYFYWYRQILGQKVEFLVSFYNNEISEKSEIFDDQFSVERPDGSNFTLKIRSTKLEDSAMYFCASSTTGGVSNEQFFGPGTRLTVL.

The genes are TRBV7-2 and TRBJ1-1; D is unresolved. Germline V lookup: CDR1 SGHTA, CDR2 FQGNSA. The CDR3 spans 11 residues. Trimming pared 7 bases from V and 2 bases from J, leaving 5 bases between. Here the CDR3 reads CASTTNTEAFF. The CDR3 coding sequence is TGTGCCAGCACCACAAACACTGAAGCTTTCTTT.

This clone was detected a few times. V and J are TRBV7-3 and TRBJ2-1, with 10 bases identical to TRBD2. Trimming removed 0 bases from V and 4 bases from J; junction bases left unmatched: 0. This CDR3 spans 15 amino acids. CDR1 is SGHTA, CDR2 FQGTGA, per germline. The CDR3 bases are TGTGCCAGCAGCTTAACTAGCGGGGGGTACAATGAGCAGTTCTTC. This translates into CASSLTSGGYNEQFF. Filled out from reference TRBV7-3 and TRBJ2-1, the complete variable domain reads GAGVSQTPSNKVTEKGKYVELRCDPISGHTALYWYRQSLGQGPEFLIYFQGTGAADDSGLPNDRFFAVRPEGSVSTLKIQRTERGDSAVYLCASSLTSGGYNEQFFGPGTRLTVL.

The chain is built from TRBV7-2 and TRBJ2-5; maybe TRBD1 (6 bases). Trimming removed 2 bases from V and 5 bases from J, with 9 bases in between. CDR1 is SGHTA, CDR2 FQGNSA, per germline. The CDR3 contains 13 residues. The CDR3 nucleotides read TGTGCCAGCAGCTTACCAGGGGAGGAGACCCAGTACTTC. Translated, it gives CASSLPGEETQYF.

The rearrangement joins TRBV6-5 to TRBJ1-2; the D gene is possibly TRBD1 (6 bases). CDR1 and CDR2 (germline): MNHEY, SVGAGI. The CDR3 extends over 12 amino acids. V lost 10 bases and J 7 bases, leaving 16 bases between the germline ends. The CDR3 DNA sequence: TGTGCCACCACTACAGGGCTGGTTGGCTACACCTTC. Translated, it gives CATTTGLVGYTF.

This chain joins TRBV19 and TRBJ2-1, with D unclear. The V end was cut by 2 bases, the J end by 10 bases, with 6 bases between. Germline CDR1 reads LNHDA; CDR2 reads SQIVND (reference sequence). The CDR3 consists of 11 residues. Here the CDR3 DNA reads TGTGCCAGTAGTATAACCGGGGAGCAGTTCTTC. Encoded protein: CASSITGEQFF.

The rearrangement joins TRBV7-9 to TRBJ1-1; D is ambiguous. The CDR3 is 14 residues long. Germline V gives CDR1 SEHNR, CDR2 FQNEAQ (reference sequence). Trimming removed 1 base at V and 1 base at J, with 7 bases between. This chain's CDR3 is CASSLDAGNTEAFF. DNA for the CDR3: TGTGCCAGCAGCTTAGACGCGGGGAACACTGAAGCTTTCTTT.

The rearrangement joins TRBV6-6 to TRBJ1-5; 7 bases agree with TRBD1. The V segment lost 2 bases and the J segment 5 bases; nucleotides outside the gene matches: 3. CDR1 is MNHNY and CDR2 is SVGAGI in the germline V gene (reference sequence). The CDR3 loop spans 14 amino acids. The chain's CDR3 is CASSYPGGYQPQHF. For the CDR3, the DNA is TGTGCCAGCAGTTACCCAGGGGGATATCAGCCCCAGCATTTT.

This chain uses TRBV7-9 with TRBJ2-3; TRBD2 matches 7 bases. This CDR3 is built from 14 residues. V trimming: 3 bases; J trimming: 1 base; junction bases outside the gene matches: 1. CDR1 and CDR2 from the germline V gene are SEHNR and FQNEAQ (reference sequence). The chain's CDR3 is CASSFAGGTDTQYF. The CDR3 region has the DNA TGTGCCAGCAGCTTCGCGGGGGGCACAGATACGCAGTATTTT.

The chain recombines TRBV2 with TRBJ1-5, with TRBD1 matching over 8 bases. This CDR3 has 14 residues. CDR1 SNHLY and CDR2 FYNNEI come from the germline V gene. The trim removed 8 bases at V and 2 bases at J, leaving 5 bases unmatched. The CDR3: CASRDRSRNQPQHF. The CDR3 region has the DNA TGTGCCAGCCGGGACAGGTCGCGCAATCAGCCCCAGCATTTT.

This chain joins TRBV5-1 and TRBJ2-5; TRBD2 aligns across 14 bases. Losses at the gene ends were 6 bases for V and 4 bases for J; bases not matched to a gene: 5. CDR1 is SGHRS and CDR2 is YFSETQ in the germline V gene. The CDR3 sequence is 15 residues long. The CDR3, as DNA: TGCGCCAGCATCGGGACTAGCGGGAGTTCAGAGACCCAGTACTTC. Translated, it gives CASIGTSGSSETQYF.

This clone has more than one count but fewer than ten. For the CDR3, the DNA is TGTGCCAGCAGCTCGACAGAGAACACTGAAGCTTTCTTT. Translating it yields CASSSTENTEAFF. V gene TRBV12-3 or TRBV12-4 combines with J gene TRBJ1-1; possible D gene TRBD1, 5 bases. V lost 6 bases to trimming and J lost 1 base, with 9 bases between them. This CDR3 is 13 amino acids long.

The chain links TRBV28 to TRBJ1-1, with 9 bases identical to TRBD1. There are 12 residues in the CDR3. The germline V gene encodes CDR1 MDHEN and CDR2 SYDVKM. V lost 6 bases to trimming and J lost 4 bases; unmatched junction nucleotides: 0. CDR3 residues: CASRGQGTEAFF. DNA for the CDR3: TGTGCCAGCAGGGGACAGGGCACTGAAGCTTTCTTT.

CDR3 nucleotide sequence: TGTGCCAGCAGCTTAGCTCGGGTGGGTCTCACCGGGGAGCTGTTTTTT. This codes for CASSLARVGLTGELFF. V usage is TRBV7-2 and J usage is TRBJ2-2; unclear D gene. Germline V lookup: CDR1 SGHTA, CDR2 FQGNSA. This CDR3 has 16 residues. The V end lost 0 bases, the J end lost 4 bases, and 12 bases lay between the germline ends.

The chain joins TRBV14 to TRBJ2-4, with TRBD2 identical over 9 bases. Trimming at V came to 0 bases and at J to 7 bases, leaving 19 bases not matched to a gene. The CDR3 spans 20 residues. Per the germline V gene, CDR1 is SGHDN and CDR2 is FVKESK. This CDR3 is CASSQDDLVLAGTSENIQYF. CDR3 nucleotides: TGTGCCAGCAGCCAAGACGATCTGGTGCTAGCGGGGACATCGGAGAACATTCAGTACTTC.

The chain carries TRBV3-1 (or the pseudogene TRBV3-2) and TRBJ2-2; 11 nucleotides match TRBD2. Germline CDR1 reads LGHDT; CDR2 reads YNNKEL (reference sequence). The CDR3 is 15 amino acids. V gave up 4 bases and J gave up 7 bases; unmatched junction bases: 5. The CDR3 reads CASSLSGGADGELFF. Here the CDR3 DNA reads TGTGCCAGCAGCCTTAGCGGGGGGGCCGACGGGGAGCTGTTTTTT.

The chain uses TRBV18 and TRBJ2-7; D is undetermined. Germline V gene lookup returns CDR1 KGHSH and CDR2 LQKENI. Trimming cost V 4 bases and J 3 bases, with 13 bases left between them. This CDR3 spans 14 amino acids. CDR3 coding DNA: TGTGCCAGCTCACACCTTCAGGATTTCTACGAGCAGTACTTC. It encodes CASSHLQDFYEQYF.

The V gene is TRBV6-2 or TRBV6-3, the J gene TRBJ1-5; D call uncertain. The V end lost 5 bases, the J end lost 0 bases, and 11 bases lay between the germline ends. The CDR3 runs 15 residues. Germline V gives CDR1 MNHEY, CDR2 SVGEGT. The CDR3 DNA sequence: TGTGCCAGCAGTGGAGACTATTATAGCAATCAGCCCCAGCATTTT. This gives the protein CASSGDYYSNQPQHF.

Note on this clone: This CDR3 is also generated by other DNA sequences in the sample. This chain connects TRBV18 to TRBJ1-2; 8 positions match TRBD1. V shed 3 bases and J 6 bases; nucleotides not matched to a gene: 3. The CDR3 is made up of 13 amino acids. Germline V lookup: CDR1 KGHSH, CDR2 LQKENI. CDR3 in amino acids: CASSPGQGDGYTF. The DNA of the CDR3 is TGTGCCAGCTCACCCGGACAGGGAGATGGCTACACCTTC. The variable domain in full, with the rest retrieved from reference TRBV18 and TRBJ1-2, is NAGVMQNPRHLVRRRGQEARLRCSPMKGHSHVYWYRQLPEEGLKFMVYLQKENIIDESGMPKERFSAEFPKEGPSILRIQQVVRGDSAAYFCASSPGQGDGYTFGSGTRLTVV.

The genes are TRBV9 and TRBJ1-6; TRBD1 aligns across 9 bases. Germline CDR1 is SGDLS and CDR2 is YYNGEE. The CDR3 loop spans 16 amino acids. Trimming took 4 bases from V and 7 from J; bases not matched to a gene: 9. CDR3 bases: TGTGCCAGCAGCTGGGGACAGGGCTCCCCAAATTCACCCCTCCACTTT. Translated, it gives CASSWGQGSPNSPLHF.

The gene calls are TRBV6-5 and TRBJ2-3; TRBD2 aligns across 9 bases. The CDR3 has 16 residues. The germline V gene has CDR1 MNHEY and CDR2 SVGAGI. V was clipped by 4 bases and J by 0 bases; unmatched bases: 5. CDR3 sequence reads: CASSSLAGVSTDTQYF. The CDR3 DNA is TGTGCCAGCAGTTCCTTAGCGGGAGTAAGCACAGATACGCAGTATTTT.

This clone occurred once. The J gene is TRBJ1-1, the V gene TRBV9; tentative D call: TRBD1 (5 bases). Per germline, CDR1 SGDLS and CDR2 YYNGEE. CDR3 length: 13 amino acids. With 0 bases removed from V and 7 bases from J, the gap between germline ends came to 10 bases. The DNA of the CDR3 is TGTGCCAGCAGCGTAGTAGGGGCTTTTGAAGCTTTCTTT. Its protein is CASSVVGAFEAFF.

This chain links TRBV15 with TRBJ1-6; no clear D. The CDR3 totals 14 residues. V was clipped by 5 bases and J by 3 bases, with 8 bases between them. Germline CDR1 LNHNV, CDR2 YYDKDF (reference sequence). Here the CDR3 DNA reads TGTGCCACCAGCTCCCGTAGCTATAATTCACCCCTCCACTTT. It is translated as CATSSRSYNSPLHF.

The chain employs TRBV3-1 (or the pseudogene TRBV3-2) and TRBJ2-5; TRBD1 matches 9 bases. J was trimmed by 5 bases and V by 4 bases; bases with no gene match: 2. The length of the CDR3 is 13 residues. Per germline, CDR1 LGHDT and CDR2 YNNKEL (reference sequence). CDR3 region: CASSLQGAETQYF. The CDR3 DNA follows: TGTGCCAGCAGCCTACAGGGGGCTGAGACCCAGTACTTC.

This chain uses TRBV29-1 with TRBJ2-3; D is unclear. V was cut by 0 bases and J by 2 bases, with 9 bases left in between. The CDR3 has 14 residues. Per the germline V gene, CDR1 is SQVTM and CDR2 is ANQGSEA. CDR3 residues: CSVEDLSVTDTQYF. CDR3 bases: TGCAGCGTTGAAGATCTGTCCGTCACAGATACGCAGTATTTT.